This T cell receptor beta chain is from a study of shared clonotypes between healthy human individuals. Looked up from germline, CDR1 is MNHEY and CDR2 is SVGAGI. The CDR3 contains 15 residues. Trimming removed 4 bases at V and 4 bases at J, with 13 bases between. Notes on this clone: What it recognizes is unknown.

Overall study findings and caveats: Four donors had around 5% of their naive CD4 clonotypes in common.

Profiling relied on immunoSEQ multiplex PCR, and the TCRdb table lists in-frame clones only, not all of them. The sample contains some 1.5 million clones, roughly 96% of which appear only once. The chain employs TRBV6-5 and TRBJ1-4; possible D gene TRBD1, 5 bases. This TCR was sampled from a man aged 30 to 39 in good health. Sequencing used naive CD4+ T cells sorted from blood. Subset of the sample: CD45RA+ positively selected. The DNA for the CDR3 is TGTGCCAGCAGTTGGGGCGGCCAGGGTAATGAAAAACTGTTTTTT. Its protein product is CASSWGGQGNEKLFF.